Below, one T cell receptor (beta chain) is given with its context. Its antigen remains unidentified. About 120 mL of blood, on average, came from one heparinised draw per donor. All of the sorted populations showed purity greater than 95%. TCRB transcripts that were expressed got sequenced, as all of the isolated RNA had been reverse transcribed. TCRdb keeps only in-frame clones here, not all; method: immunoSEQ multiplex PCR. The sample yields fewer than 900,000 clones, about 17% seen once. The data were obtained in a study of beta chain features in type 1 diabetes. Study-level findings and limits: When Type 1 diabetes patients were examined, their TCRB CDR3s proved moderately but significantly shorter in all four CD4+ subsets. Reduced insertions and increased deletions marked VDJ junctions in type 1 diabetes patients.

V lost 7 bases and J lost 7; bases outside the gene matches: 6. From germline, CDR1 is MDHEN and CDR2 SYDVKM. This CDR3 spans 12 amino acids. V is TRBV28 and J is TRBJ1-2; TRBD1 agrees at 7 bases. Sequencing was performed on naive CD4+ T cells from blood. This clonotype originated in a woman aged 18-35 years in good health. The DNA for the CDR3 is TGTGCCAGCAAGGAGGGGGCGCTTGGCTACACCTTC. This encodes CASKEGALGYTF.